This T cell receptor (beta chain) was documented in a study of T cell responses to AZD1222 COVID-19 vaccine. Study-wide results and caveats: Repertoire sampling was restricted to post-peak T cell response timepoints. Along spike, vaccine-associated CD4 TCRs were found throughout, with dominance at 160-218 and 743-854. There were mostly white British donors and more females than males, and clonal diversity was possibly underestimated.

The repertoire was sequenced with immunoSEQ multiplex PCR; TCRdb's copy has only in-frame clones and lacks some. The data contain fewer than 95,000 clones, around 89% of them singletons. Comments on this clone: Its antigen is not known.

V lost 0 bases and J 0 bases, leaving 14 bases between the germline ends. From germline, CDR1 is LGHDT and CDR2 YNNKEL (reference sequence). The CDR3 length is 17 residues. Second doses were pooled across both intervals (about 4 or about 12 weeks). This material consisted of peripheral blood, taken 28 days after the second AZD1222 dose. The rearrangement links TRBV3-1 (or the pseudogene TRBV3-2) to TRBJ1-2; weak D call: TRBD1 (5 bases). The receptor was isolated from an adult who received the AZD1222 COVID-19 vaccine. Here the CDR3 DNA reads TGTGCCAGCAGCCAAGACAGGGAGGGAAAGGCTAACTATGGCTACACCTTC. Its protein is CASSQDREGKANYGYTF.